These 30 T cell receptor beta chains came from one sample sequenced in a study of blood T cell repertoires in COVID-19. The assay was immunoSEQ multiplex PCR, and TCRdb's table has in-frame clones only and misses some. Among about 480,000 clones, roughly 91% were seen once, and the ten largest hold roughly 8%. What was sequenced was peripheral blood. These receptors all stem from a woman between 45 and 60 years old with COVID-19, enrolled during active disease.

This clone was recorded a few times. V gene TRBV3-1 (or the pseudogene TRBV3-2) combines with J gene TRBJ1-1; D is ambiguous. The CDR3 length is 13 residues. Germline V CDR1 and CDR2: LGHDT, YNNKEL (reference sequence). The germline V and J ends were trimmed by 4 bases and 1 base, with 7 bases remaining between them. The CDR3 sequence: CASSPKANTEAFF. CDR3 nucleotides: TGTGCCAGCAGCCCTAAAGCGAACACTGAAGCTTTCTTT.

Here the CDR3 reads CASSTNDRGRGTGELFF. CDR3 nucleotides: TGTGCCAGCAGCACGAATGACAGGGGAAGAGGAACCGGGGAGCTGTTTTTT. The chain has TRBV7-9 and TRBJ2-2; TRBD1 matches at 8 bases. CDR3 size: 17 residues. Looked up from germline, CDR1 is SEHNR and CDR2 is FQNEAQ (reference sequence). V dropped 5 bases and J dropped 5; count of bases not matched to a gene: 13.

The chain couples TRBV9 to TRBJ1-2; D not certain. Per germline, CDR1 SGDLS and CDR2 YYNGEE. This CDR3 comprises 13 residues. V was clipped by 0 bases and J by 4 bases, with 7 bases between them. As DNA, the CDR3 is TGTGCCAGCAGCGTAGATTCAGTCTATGGCTACACCTTC. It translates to CASSVDSVYGYTF.

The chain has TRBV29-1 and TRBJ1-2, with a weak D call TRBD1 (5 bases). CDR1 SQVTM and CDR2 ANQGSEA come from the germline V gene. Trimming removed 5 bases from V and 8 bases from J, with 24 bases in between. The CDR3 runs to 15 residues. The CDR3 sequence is CSVHTGTSLGGGYTF. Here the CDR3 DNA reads TGCAGCGTTCATACCGGGACGTCGCTCGGGGGAGGCTACACCTTC.

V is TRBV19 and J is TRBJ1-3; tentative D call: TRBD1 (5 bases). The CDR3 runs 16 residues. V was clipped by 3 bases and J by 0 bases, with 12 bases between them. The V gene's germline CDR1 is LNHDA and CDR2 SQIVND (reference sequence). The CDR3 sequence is CASSMRGTRSGNTIYF. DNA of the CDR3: TGTGCCAGTAGTATGCGGGGGACGCGCTCTGGAAACACCATATATTTT. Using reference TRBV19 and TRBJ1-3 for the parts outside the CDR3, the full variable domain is DGGITQSPKYLFRKEGQNVTLSCEQNLNHDAMYWYRQDPGQGLRLIYYSQIVNDFQKGDIAEGYSVSREKKESFPLTVTSAQKNPTAFYLCASSMRGTRSGNTIYFGEGSWLTVV.

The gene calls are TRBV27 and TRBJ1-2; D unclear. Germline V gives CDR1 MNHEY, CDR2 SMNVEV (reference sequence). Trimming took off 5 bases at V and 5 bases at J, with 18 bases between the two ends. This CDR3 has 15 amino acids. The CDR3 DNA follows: TGTGCCAGCAGTCCCATAACGGGAACCCCATATGGCTACACCTTC. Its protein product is CASSPITGTPYGYTF.

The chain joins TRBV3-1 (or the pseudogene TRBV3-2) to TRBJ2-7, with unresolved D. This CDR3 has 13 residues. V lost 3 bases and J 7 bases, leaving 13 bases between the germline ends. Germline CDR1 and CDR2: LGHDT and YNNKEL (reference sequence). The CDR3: CASSQFPEREQYF. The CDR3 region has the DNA TGTGCCAGCAGCCAGTTCCCCGAGAGGGAGCAGTACTTC.

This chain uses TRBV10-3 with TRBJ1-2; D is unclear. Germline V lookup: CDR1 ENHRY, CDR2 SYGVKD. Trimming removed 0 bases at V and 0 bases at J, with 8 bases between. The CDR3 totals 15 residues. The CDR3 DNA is TGTGCCATCAGTGAGTCTCACAACACTAACTATGGCTACACCTTC. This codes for CAISESHNTNYGYTF.

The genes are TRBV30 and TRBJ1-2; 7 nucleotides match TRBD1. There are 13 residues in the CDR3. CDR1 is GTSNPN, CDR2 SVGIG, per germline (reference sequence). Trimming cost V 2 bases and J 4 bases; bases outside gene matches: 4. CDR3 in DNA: TGTGCCTGGAGTCCCGGGACAGTCTATGGCTACACCTTC. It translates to CAWSPGTVYGYTF. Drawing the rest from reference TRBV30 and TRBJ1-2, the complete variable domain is SQTIHQWPATLVQPVGSPLSLECTVEGTSNPNLYWYRQAAGRGLQLLFYSVGIGQISSEVPQNLSASRPQDRQFILSSKKLLLSDSGFYLCAWSPGTVYGYTFGSGTRLTVV.

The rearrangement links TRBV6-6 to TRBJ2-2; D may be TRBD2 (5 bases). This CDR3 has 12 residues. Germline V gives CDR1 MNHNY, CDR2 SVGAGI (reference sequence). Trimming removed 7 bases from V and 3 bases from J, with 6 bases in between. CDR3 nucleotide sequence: TGTGCCAGCACGAGGGACACCGGGGAGCTGTTTTTT. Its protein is CASTRDTGELFF.

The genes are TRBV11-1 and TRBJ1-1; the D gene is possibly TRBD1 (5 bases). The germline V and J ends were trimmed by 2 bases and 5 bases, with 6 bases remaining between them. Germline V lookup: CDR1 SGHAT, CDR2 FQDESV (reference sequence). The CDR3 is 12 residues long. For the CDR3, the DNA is TGTGCCAGCAGCTTACAGGGAACTGAAGCTTTCTTT. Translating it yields CASSLQGTEAFF.

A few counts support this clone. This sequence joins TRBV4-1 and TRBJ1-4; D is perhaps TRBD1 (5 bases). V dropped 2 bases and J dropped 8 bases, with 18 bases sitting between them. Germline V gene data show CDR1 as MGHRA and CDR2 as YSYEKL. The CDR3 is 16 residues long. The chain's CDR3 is CASSQTLGGYGEKLFF. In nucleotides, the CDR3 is TGCGCCAGCAGCCAAACCCTGGGGGGGTACGGCGAAAAACTGTTTTTT.

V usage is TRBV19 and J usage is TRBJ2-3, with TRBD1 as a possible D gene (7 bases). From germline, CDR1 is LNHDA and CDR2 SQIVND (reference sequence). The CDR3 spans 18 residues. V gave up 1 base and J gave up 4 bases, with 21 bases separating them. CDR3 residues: CASSIGSFIDREADTQYF. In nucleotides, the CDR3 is TGTGCCAGTAGTATAGGTTCGTTCATTGACAGGGAGGCAGATACGCAGTATTTT.

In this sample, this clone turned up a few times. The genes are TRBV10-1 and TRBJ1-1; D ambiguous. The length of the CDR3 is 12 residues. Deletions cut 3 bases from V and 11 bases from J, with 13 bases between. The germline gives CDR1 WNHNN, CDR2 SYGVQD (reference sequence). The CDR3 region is CASSDPGESAFF. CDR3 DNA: TGCGCCAGCAGTGATCCCGGGGAGTCGGCTTTCTTT.

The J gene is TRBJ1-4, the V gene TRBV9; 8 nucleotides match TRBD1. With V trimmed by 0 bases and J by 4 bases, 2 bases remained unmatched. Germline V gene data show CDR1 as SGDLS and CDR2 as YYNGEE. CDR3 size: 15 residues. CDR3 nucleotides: TGTGCCAGCAGCGTAGGGACAGGGCTTAATGAAAAACTGTTTTTT. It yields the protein CASSVGTGLNEKLFF.

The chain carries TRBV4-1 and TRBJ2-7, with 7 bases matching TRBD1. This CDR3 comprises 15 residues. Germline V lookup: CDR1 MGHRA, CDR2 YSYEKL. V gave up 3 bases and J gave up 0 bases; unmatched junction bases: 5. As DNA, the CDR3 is TGCGCCAGCAGCCAGGGGACAGAGCTCTCCTACGAGCAGTACTTC. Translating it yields CASSQGTELSYEQYF.

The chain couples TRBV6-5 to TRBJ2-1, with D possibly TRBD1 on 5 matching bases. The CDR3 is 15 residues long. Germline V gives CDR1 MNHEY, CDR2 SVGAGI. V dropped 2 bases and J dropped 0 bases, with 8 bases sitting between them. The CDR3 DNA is TGTGCCAGCAGTTACGGGGCTAGCTCCTACAATGAGCAGTTCTTC. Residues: CASSYGASSYNEQFF.

CDR3 nucleotides: TGTGCCAGCAGTGAAGCGACACTAGCGTACAATGAGCAGTTCTTC. It specifies CASSEATLAYNEQFF. The J gene is TRBJ2-1, the V gene TRBV6-1; the match to TRBD2 covers 7 bases. Trimming at V came to 0 bases and at J to 4 bases, leaving 3 bases not matched to a gene. This CDR3 has 15 amino acids. Germline CDR1 and CDR2: MNHNS and SASEGT.

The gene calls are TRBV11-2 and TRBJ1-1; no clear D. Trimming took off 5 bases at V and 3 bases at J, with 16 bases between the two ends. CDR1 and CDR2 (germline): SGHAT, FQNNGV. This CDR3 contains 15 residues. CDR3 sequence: CASSPTLSLDTEAFF. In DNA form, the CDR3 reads TGTGCCAGCAGCCCGACACTTTCTTTAGACACTGAAGCTTTCTTT.

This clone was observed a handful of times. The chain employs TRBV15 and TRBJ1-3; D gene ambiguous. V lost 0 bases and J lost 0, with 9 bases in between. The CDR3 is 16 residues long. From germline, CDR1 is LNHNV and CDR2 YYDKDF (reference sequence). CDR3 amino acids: CATSRDSPYSGNTIYF. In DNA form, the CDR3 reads TGTGCCACCAGCAGAGATAGTCCCTACTCTGGAAACACCATATATTTT.

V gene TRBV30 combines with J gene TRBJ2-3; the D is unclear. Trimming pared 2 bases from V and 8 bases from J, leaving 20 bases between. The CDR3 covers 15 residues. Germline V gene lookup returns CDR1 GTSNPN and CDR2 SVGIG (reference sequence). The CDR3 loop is CAWSLGHHLSGTQYF. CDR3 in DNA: TGTGCCTGGAGTCTAGGCCATCACCTCTCTGGTACGCAGTATTTT.

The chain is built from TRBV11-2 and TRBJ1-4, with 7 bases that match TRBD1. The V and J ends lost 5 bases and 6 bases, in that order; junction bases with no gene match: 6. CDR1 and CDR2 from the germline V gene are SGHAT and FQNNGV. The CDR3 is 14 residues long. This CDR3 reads CASSPDRVYEKLFF. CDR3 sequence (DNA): TGTGCCAGCAGCCCAGACAGGGTTTATGAAAAACTGTTTTTT.

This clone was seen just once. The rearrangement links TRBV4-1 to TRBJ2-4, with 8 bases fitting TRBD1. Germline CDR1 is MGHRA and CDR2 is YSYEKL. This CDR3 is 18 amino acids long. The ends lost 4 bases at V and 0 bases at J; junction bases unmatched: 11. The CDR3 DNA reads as TGCGCCAGCAGCCCCGGGACAGGACGCGGGAAAGCCAAAAACATTCAGTACTTC. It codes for CASSPGTGRGKAKNIQYF.

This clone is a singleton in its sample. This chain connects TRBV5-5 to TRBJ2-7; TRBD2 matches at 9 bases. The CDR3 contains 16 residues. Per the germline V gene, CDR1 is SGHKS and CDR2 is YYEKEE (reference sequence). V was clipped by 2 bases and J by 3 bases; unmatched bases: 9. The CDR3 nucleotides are TGTGCCAGCAGCTTAGGCGGGGGGGCCTTTAACTACGAGCAGTACTTC. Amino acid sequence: CASSLGGGAFNYEQYF.

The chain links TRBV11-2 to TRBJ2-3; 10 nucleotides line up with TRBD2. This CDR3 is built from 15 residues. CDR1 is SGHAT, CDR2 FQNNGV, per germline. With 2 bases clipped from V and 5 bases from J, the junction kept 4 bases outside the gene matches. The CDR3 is CASSLLAGVEDTQYF. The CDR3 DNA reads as TGTGCCAGCAGCTTACTAGCGGGGGTGGAAGATACGCAGTATTTT.

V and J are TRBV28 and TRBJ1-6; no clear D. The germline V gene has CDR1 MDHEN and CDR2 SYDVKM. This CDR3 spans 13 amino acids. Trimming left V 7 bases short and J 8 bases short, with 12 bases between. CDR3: CASTSMNYSPLHF. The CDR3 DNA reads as TGTGCCAGCACCTCTATGAACTATTCACCCCTCCACTTT.

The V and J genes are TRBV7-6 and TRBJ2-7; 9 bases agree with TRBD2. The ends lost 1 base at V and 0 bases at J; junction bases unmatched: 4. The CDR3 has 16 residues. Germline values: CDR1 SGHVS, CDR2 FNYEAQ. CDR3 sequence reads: CASSLDSGGNSYEQYF. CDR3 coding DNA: TGTGCCAGCAGCTTAGATAGCGGGGGAAACTCCTACGAGCAGTACTTC. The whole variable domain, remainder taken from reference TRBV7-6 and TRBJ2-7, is GAGVSQSPRYKVTKRGQDVALRCDPISGHVSLYWYRQALGQGPEFLTYFNYEAQQDKSGLPNDRFSAERPEGSISTLTIQRTEQRDSAMYRCASSLDSGGNSYEQYFGPGTRLTVT.

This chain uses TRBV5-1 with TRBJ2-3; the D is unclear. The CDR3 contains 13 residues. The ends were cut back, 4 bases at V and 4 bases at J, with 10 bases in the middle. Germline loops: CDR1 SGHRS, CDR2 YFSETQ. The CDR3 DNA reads TGCGCCAGCAGCGTGTACTTGGCAGATACGCAGTATTTT. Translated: CASSVYLADTQYF.

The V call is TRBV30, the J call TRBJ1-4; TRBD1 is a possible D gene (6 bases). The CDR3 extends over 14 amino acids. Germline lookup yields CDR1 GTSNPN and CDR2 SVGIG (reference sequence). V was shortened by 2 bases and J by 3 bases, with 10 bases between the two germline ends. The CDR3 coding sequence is TGTGCCTGGAGTAAGGGGGTGGCTAATGAAAAACTGTTTTTT. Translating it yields CAWSKGVANEKLFF.

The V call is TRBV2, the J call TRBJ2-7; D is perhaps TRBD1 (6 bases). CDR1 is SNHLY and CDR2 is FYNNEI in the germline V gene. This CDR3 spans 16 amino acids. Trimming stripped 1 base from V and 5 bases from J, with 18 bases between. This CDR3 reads CASSEEYGTPPDEQYF. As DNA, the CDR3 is TGTGCCAGCAGTGAAGAGTACGGGACACCTCCCGACGAGCAGTACTTC.